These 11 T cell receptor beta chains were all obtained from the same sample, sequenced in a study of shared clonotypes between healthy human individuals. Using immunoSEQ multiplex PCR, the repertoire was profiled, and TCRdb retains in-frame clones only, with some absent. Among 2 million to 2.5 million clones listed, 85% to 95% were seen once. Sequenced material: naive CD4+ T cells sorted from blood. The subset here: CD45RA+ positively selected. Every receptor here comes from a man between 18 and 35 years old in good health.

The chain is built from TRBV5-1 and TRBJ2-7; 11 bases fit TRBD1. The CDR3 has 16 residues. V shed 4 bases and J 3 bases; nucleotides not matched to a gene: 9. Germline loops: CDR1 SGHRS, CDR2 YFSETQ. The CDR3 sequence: CASSHVAGTGGYEQYF. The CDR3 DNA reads TGCGCCAGCAGCCACGTGGCAGGGACAGGGGGCTACGAGCAGTACTTC.

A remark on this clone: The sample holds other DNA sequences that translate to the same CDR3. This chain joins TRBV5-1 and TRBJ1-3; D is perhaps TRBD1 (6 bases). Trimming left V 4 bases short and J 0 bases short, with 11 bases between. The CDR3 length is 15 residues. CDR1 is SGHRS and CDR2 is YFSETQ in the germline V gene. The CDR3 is CASSLGGSSGNTIYF. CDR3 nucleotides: TGCGCCAGCAGCCTTGGGGGCAGCTCTGGAAACACCATATATTTT.

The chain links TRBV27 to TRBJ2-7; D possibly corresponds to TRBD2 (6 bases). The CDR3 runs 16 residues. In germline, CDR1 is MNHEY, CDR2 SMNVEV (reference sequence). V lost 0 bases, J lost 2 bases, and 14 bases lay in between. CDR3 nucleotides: TGTGCCAGCAGTTTATCGCGACTAGGTTTGACCTACGAGCAGTACTTC. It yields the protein CASSLSRLGLTYEQYF.

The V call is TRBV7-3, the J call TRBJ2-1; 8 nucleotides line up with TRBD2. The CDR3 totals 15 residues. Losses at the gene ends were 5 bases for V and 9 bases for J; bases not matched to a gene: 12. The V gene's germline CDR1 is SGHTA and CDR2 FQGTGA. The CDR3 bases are TGTGCCAGCAGCCCAACCGGGACTAGTGTACGTGAGCAGTTCTTC. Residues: CASSPTGTSVREQFF.

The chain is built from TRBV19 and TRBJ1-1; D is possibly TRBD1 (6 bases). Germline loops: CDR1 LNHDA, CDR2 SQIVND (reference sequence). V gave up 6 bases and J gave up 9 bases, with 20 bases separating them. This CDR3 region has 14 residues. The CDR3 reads CASSPLAGGPQAFF. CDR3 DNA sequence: TGTGCCAGTAGCCCACTCGCCGGGGGGCCCCAAGCTTTCTTT.

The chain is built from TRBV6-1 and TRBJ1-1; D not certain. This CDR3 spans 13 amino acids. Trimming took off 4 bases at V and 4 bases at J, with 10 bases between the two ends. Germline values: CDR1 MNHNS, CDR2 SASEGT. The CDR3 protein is CASSVTSFTEAFF. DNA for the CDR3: TGTGCCAGCAGTGTAACATCTTTCACTGAAGCTTTCTTT.

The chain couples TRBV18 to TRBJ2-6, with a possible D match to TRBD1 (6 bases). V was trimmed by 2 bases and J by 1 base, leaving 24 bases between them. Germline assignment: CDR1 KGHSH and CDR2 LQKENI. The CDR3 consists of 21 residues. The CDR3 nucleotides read TGTGCCAGCTCACCATTTCTTACAGGGACCCTGGAAGTATCTGGGGCCAACGTCCTGACTTTC. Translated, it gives CASSPFLTGTLEVSGANVLTF.

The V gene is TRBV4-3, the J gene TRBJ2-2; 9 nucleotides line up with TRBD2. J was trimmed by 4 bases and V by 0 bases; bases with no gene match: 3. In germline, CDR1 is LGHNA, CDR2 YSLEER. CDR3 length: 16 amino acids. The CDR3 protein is CASSQDSGSPTGELFF. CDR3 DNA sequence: TGCGCCAGCAGCCAAGATAGCGGGAGCCCCACCGGGGAGCTGTTTTTT.

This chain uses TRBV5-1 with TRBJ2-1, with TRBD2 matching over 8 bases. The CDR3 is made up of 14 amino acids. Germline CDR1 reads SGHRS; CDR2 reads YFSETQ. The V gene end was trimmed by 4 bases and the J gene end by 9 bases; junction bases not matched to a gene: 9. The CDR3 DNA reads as TGCGCCAGCAGCACGGGACTAGAGGGGGGTGAGCAGTTCTTC. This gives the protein CASSTGLEGGEQFF. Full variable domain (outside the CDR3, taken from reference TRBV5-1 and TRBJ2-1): KAGVTQTPRYLIKTRGQQVTLSCSPISGHRSVSWYQQTPGQGLQFLFEYFSETQRNKGNFPGRFSGRQFSNSRSEMNVSTLELGDSALYLCASSTGLEGGEQFFGPGTRLTVL.

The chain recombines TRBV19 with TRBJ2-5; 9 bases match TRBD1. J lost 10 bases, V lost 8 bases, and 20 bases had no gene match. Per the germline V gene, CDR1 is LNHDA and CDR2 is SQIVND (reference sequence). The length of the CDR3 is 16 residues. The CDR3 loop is CASSEQGAYARGGQYF. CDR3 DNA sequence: TGTGCCAGTTCGGAACAGGGGGCTTATGCCAGGGGAGGCCAGTACTTC.

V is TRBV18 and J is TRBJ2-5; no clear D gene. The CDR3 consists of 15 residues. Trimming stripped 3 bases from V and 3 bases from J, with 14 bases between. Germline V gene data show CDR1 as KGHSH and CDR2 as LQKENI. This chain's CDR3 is CASSPIAATKETQYF. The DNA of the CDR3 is TGTGCCAGCTCACCTATCGCAGCAACCAAAGAGACCCAGTACTTC.